The T cell receptor (beta chain) under discussion was sequenced for a study of blood T cell repertoires in COVID-19. Germline CDR1 and CDR2: GTSNPN and SVGIG (reference sequence). Trimming removed 5 bases from V and 1 base from J, with 6 bases in between. The CDR3 is 11 amino acids. Only in-frame clones appear in the TCRdb table, and some are missing; sequencing was by immunoSEQ multiplex PCR. Of some 530,000 clones in the sample, approximately 85% were seen once. The sample was peripheral blood. The receptor comes from a human donor in a cohort sampled during active COVID-19. This sequence joins TRBV30 and TRBJ2-7, with D possibly matching TRBD2 (6 bases). The DNA of the CDR3 is TGTGCCTGGGGGACTTCCTACGAGCAGTACTTC. Its translation is CAWGTSYEQYF.